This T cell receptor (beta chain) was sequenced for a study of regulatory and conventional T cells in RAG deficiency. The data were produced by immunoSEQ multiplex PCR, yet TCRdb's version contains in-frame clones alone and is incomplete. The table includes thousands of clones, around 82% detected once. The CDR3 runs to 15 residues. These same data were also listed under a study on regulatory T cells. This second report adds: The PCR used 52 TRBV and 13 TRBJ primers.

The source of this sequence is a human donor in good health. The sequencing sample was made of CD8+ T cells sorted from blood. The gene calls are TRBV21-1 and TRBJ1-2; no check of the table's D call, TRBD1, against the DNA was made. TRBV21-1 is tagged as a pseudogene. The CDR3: CASSRPSPGCGGYTF. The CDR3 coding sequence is TGTGCCAGCAGCCGTCCCTCGCCAGGGTGTGGAGGCTACACCTTC.